The next 6 T cell receptor beta chains were all read from a single sample in a study of T cell responses to AZD1222 COVID-19 vaccine. Method: immunoSEQ multiplex PCR; TCRdb's copy keeps in-frame clones and lacks some. The sample has about 110,000 clones, about 82% seen once. Specimen: peripheral blood, collected on day 0 of AZD1222 vaccination. These receptors were collected from an adult in good health.

V is TRBV30 and J is TRBJ1-5; no clear D gene. Trimming stripped 3 bases from V and 5 bases from J, with 11 bases between. Germline lookup yields CDR1 GTSNPN and CDR2 SVGIG (reference sequence). CDR3 size: 13 residues. CDR3 sequence reads: CAWRAGPDQPQHF. Here the CDR3 DNA reads TGTGCCTGGAGGGCTGGGCCGGATCAGCCCCAGCATTTT.

The chain carries TRBV6-5 and TRBJ2-1; no clear D gene. V was shortened by 2 bases and J by 0 bases, with 8 bases between the two germline ends. In germline, CDR1 is MNHEY, CDR2 SVGAGI. The CDR3 extends over 15 amino acids. The CDR3 protein is CASSYTRVSYNEQFF. As DNA, the CDR3 is TGTGCCAGCAGTTACACCCGGGTCTCCTACAATGAGCAGTTCTTC.

The chain links TRBV13 to TRBJ2-2; 13 bases fit TRBD2. Germline CDR1 and CDR2: PRHDT and FYEKMQ (reference sequence). The V and J ends lost 1 base and 1 base, in that order; junction bases with no gene match: 6. This CDR3 comprises 19 residues. In DNA, the CDR3 is TGTGCCAGCAGCTTAGTTAGACTAGCGGGGGGACTGAACACCGGGGAGCTGTTTTTT. Its protein is CASSLVRLAGGLNTGELFF.

Of note for this clone: A read error may produce the germline difference seen at one junction end. The chain carries TRBV4-3 and TRBJ1-4; D remains ambiguous. Germline V gene lookup returns CDR1 LGHNA and CDR2 YSLEER. The CDR3 contains 16 residues. The CDR3 spells CASSQEPAGTNEKLFF. The CDR3 nucleotides read TGCGCCAGCAGTCAAGAACCCGCGGGAACTAATGAAAAACTGTTTTTT.

J is TRBJ1-4 and V is TRBV28, with D perhaps matching TRBD1 (6 bases). With 7 bases removed from V and 7 bases from J, the gap between germline ends came to 16 bases. The CDR3 consists of 14 residues. The germline V gene has CDR1 MDHEN and CDR2 SYDVKM. This chain's CDR3 is CASNEQGGGEKLFF. CDR3 in DNA: TGTGCCAGCAATGAACAGGGTGGGGGTGAAAAACTGTTTTTT.

The chain combines TRBV9 with TRBJ2-7; D remains unclear. The germline V gene has CDR1 SGDLS and CDR2 YYNGEE. This CDR3 comprises 13 residues. V was trimmed by 0 bases and J by 4 bases, leaving 8 bases between them. The DNA for the CDR3 is TGTGCCAGCAGCGTAGCCCCCGGGTACGAGCAGTACTTC. As protein: CASSVAPGYEQYF. The variable domain in full, completed from reference TRBV9 and TRBJ2-7, reads DSGVTQTPKHLITATGQRVTLRCSPRSGDLSVYWYQQSLDQGLQFLIQYYNGEERAKGNILERFSAQQFPDLHSELNLSSLELGDSALYFCASSVAPGYEQYFGPGTRLTVT.